Shown below are 7 T cell receptor beta chains from a single sample sequenced in a study of blood T cell repertoires in COVID-19. Data came from immunoSEQ multiplex PCR; TCRdb stores just in-frame clones and leaves some out. The sample records about 240,000 clones, approximately 85% being singletons. Sequencing was carried out using peripheral blood. The receptors shown here come from a woman in her twenties or thirties with acute or convalescent COVID-19.

This sequence joins TRBV18 and TRBJ2-3; 7 bases map to TRBD1. Germline V gene lookup returns CDR1 KGHSH and CDR2 LQKENI. With 7 bases clipped from V and 4 bases from J, the junction kept 11 bases outside the gene matches. The CDR3 loop spans 15 amino acids. The CDR3: CASLQTGRPSDTQYF. The DNA of the CDR3 is TGTGCCAGCTTACAGACAGGGCGCCCCTCAGATACGCAGTATTTT.

The rearrangement uses TRBV30 and TRBJ2-7; no clear D. Germline values: CDR1 GTSNPN, CDR2 SVGIG (reference sequence). Trimming stripped 3 bases from V and 0 bases from J, with 9 bases between. The CDR3 runs 13 residues. In nucleotides, the CDR3 is TGTGCCTGGAGGCCCCGAGTCTCCTACGAGCAGTACTTC. Its protein is CAWRPRVSYEQYF.

The chain links TRBV9 to TRBJ2-7, with D perhaps matching TRBD1 (7 bases). Trimming took 4 bases from V and 4 from J, leaving 18 bases between them. The CDR3 is 15 residues long. CDR1 and CDR2 (germline): SGDLS, YYNGEE. This CDR3 is CASSPGGRARYEQYF. CDR3 nucleotides: TGTGCCAGCAGCCCAGGGGGGCGGGCTCGGTACGAGCAGTACTTC.

This chain uses TRBV6-5 with TRBJ2-4; 10 bases are shared with TRBD1. Germline CDR1 is MNHEY and CDR2 is SVGAGI. This CDR3 contains 14 residues. V trimming: 5 bases; J trimming: 9 bases; junction bases outside the gene matches: 7. The CDR3 nucleotides are TGTGCCAGCAGTATGACAGGGGGCGGAAGCATTCAGTACTTC. Residues: CASSMTGGGSIQYF.

V is TRBV11-3 and J is TRBJ2-5; 13 bases map to TRBD2. V was pared by 3 bases and J by 5 bases, with 6 bases of the junction left unmatched. CDR3 length equals 16 residues. Germline loops: CDR1 SGHNT, CDR2 YENEEA. The CDR3 reads CASSFRTSGSTETQYF. In DNA form, the CDR3 reads TGTGCCAGCAGCTTCAGGACTAGCGGGAGCACGGAGACCCAGTACTTC.

The V gene is TRBV27, the J gene TRBJ2-3; maybe TRBD1 (7 bases). Germline CDR1 MNHEY, CDR2 SMNVEV (reference sequence). This CDR3 region has 14 residues. V lost 5 bases and J lost 2, with 11 bases in between. DNA for the CDR3: TGTGCCAGCAGTCCCAGGGGGGTCACAGATACGCAGTATTTT. This encodes CASSPRGVTDTQYF.

The chain joins TRBV23-1 to TRBJ2-6, with unresolved D. TRBV23-1 is known as an ORF, though its function is uncertain. The V end lost 5 bases, the J end lost 4 bases, and 6 bases lay between the germline ends. The CDR3 is 13 amino acids. Here the CDR3 DNA reads TGCGCCAGCAGTTCTTTCGGGGCCAACGTCCTGACTTTC. This sequence encodes CASSSFGANVLTF.